A single sample is the source of the 31 T cell receptor beta chains below, sequenced in a study of shared clonotypes between healthy human individuals. The table came from immunoSEQ multiplex PCR; TCRdb's copy has only in-frame clones and leaves some out. The table shows millions of clones, with 85% to 95% occurring only once. Material for sequencing was naive CD4+ T cells from PBMCs. The sample's subset: CD45RA+ positively selected. Every receptor here comes from a man aged 18 to 29 in good health. Some clones in this sample may be carry-over from other donors' samples.

This chain uses TRBV5-1 with TRBJ2-2; D is ambiguous. V gave up 4 bases and J gave up 1 base, with 11 bases separating them. The CDR3 spans 15 residues. Germline V gives CDR1 SGHRS, CDR2 YFSETQ. CDR3 in DNA: TGCGCCAGCAGCCCCAACAGAAGGAACACCGGGGAGCTGTTTTTT. It codes for CASSPNRRNTGELFF.

Concerning this clone: This CDR3 is also generated by other DNA sequences in the sample. J is TRBJ2-7 and V is TRBV18, with D hard to call. The V end was cut by 3 bases, the J end by 0 bases, with 9 bases between. CDR1 KGHSH and CDR2 LQKENI come from the germline V gene. CDR3 size: 14 residues. This CDR3 reads CASSPPGSSYEQYF. As DNA, the CDR3 is TGTGCCAGCTCACCTCCGGGTAGCTCCTACGAGCAGTACTTC. Filled out from reference TRBV18 and TRBJ2-7, the complete variable domain reads NAGVMQNPRHLVRRRGQEARLRCSPMKGHSHVYWYRQLPEEGLKFMVYLQKENIIDESGMPKERFSAEFPKEGPSILRIQQVVRGDSAAYFCASSPPGSSYEQYFGPGTRLTVT.

The chain joins TRBV25-1 to TRBJ2-1, with D possibly being TRBD1 (5 bases). V dropped 3 bases and J dropped 7 bases, with 13 bases sitting between them. The germline V gene has CDR1 MGHDK and CDR2 SYGVNS. This CDR3 contains 14 residues. The CDR3 DNA is TGTGCCAGCAGTGAGCCAGGGTTGACGAATGAGCAGTTCTTC. Translated: CASSEPGLTNEQFF.

The V call is TRBV28, the J call TRBJ2-2; D possibly uses TRBD1 or TRBD2 (5 bases each). Germline CDR1 reads MDHEN; CDR2 reads SYDVKM. The CDR3 is 17 amino acids. Trimming took off 1 base at V and 5 bases at J, with 17 bases between the two ends. This CDR3 is CASSLYGVRGWTGELFF. In DNA form, the CDR3 reads TGTGCCAGCAGTTTATATGGGGTGAGGGGATGGACCGGGGAGCTGTTTTTT.

This clone was seen a single time. Here the CDR3 DNA reads TGTGCCAGCAGTAGCGGGACTGTAGACGCTCTGTTCTTC. This encodes CASSSGTVDALFF. The J gene is TRBJ2-1, the V gene TRBV6-5; 7 nucleotides line up with TRBD2. This CDR3 spans 13 amino acids. The germline CDR1 and CDR2 sequences are MNHEY and SVGAGI. J lost 15 bases, V lost 5 bases, and 13 bases had no gene match.

V gene TRBV11-2 combines with J gene TRBJ2-7; 7 bases match TRBD2. The V gene's germline CDR1 is SGHAT and CDR2 FQNNGV. The V and J ends lost 4 bases and 7 bases, in that order; junction bases with no gene match: 13. The CDR3 loop spans 15 amino acids. Written as DNA, the CDR3 is TGTGCCAGCAGCTCGCGACTAGCAGCCTTAGGGGAGCAGTACTTC. Its protein product is CASSSRLAALGEQYF.

J is TRBJ2-1 and V is TRBV29-1; TRBD1 matches 9 bases. V was clipped by 7 bases and J by 9 bases; unmatched bases: 13. This CDR3 comprises 14 residues. The germline gives CDR1 SQVTM, CDR2 ANQGSEA. The CDR3 loop is CSGLRWDRASEQFF. The CDR3 DNA sequence: TGCAGCGGCCTCCGCTGGGACAGGGCTAGTGAGCAGTTCTTC.

This sequence joins TRBV5-1 and TRBJ1-4, with 8 bases fitting TRBD1. Germline CDR1 and CDR2: SGHRS and YFSETQ. This CDR3 is 14 amino acids long. Trimming at V came to 4 bases and at J to 8 bases, leaving 7 bases not matched to a gene. The DNA for the CDR3 is TGCGCCAGCAGCCGGGGCACAGGGGGAGAAAAACTGTTTTTT. Residues: CASSRGTGGEKLFF.

This clone was seen more than once but under ten times. V is TRBV18 and J is TRBJ1-1; TRBD1 agrees at 9 bases. Germline-derived CDR1 and CDR2 are KGHSH and LQKENI. V dropped 6 bases and J dropped 7; count of bases not matched to a gene: 6. The CDR3 is made up of 13 amino acids. The CDR3 loop reads CASSRDREDEAFF. The CDR3, as DNA: TGTGCCAGCTCGAGGGACAGGGAGGATGAAGCTTTCTTT.

The V gene is TRBV28, the J gene TRBJ2-7; D possibly corresponds to TRBD1 (6 bases). V lost 6 bases and J 4 bases, leaving 16 bases between the germline ends. This CDR3 spans 14 amino acids. The germline V gene has CDR1 MDHEN and CDR2 SYDVKM. The CDR3 DNA is TGTGCCAGCAGACCACAGGGTATACGATACGAGCAGTACTTC. As protein: CASRPQGIRYEQYF.

The genes are TRBV11-2 and TRBJ2-5; either TRBD1 or TRBD2 may supply D (5 bases each). Germline V gives CDR1 SGHAT, CDR2 FQNNGV. The V end was cut by 7 bases, the J end by 7 bases, with 16 bases between. The CDR3 sequence is 13 residues long. The CDR3 region has the DNA TGTGCCAGCACCCCCGGGGCCCGCTCGACCCAGTACTTC. It yields the protein CASTPGARSTQYF.

This CDR3 reads CASSIGSGRGTEAFF. The DNA of the CDR3 is TGTGCCAGTAGTATAGGTTCAGGGAGGGGCACTGAAGCTTTCTTT. The genes are TRBV19 and TRBJ1-1; D is perhaps TRBD1 (5 bases). Trimming removed 1 base from V and 4 bases from J, with 13 bases in between. CDR1 LNHDA and CDR2 SQIVND come from the germline V gene (reference sequence). The length of the CDR3 is 15 residues.

The V and J genes are TRBV10-3 and TRBJ2-1; the match to TRBD2 covers 12 bases. V lost 8 bases to trimming and J lost 1 base; unmatched junction nucleotides: 3. CDR3 size: 15 residues. Germline CDR1 ENHRY, CDR2 SYGVKD. The CDR3 is CAIGTSGLSYNEQFF. The DNA for the CDR3 is TGTGCCATCGGGACTAGCGGGCTTTCCTACAATGAGCAGTTCTTC.

The chain couples TRBV7-9 to TRBJ2-3; TRBD2 is a possible D gene (5 bases). V lost 5 bases and J lost 0, with 18 bases in between. Looked up from germline, CDR1 is SEHNR and CDR2 is FQNEAQ (reference sequence). The CDR3 runs 17 residues. Here the CDR3 reads CASSPALVEASTDTQYF. CDR3 DNA sequence: TGTGCCAGCAGCCCAGCCTTGGTGGAGGCTAGCACAGATACGCAGTATTTT.

The chain combines TRBV2 with TRBJ2-1; D is uncertain. V lost 3 bases and J lost 9, with 9 bases in between. CDR3 length: 12 amino acids. Germline CDR1 reads SNHLY; CDR2 reads FYNNEI. For the CDR3, the DNA is TGTGCCAGCAGTGATTACCAAATTGAGCAGTTCTTC. The encoded protein is CASSDYQIEQFF.

On this clone: Other nucleotide sequences in the sample specify the same CDR3. The chain links TRBV7-3 to TRBJ2-5, with D possibly TRBD2 on 6 matching bases. The V end lost 2 bases, the J end lost 4 bases, and 8 bases lay between the germline ends. The germline V gene encodes CDR1 SGHTA and CDR2 FQGTGA. This CDR3 is 13 amino acids long. CDR3 loop: CASSLGRGETQYF. As DNA, the CDR3 is TGTGCCAGCAGCTTAGGGCGGGGAGAGACCCAGTACTTC.

The rearrangement links TRBV6-6 to TRBJ1-4, with no clear D. This CDR3 is 14 amino acids long. Trimming pared 8 bases from V and 0 bases from J, leaving 10 bases between. Germline CDR1 MNHNY, CDR2 SVGAGI (reference sequence). The CDR3 sequence: CASRQRATNEKLFF. DNA of the CDR3: TGTGCCAGCCGGCAGCGAGCAACTAATGAAAAACTGTTTTTT.

This clone appeared once. The chain employs TRBV7-6 and TRBJ2-7, with 9 bases identical to TRBD1. From germline, CDR1 is SGHVS and CDR2 FNYEAQ. This CDR3 comprises 13 residues. With 5 bases clipped from V and 7 bases from J, the junction kept 6 bases outside the gene matches. CDR3 region: CASSPLTGGEQYF. DNA for the CDR3: TGTGCCAGCAGCCCGCTGACAGGGGGGGAGCAGTACTTC.

CDR3 loop: CASSFSGPSGANVLTF. The CDR3 DNA follows: TGTGCCAGCAGCTTCTCGGGGCCCTCTGGGGCCAACGTCCTGACTTTC. The V and J genes are TRBV7-2 and TRBJ2-6; D may match TRBD1 or TRBD2 (5 bases each). Germline V gene data show CDR1 as SGHTA and CDR2 as FQGNSA. The CDR3 has 16 residues. Deletions cut 3 bases from V and 0 bases from J, with 9 bases between.

The count of this clone is one. The chain carries TRBV23-1 and TRBJ2-2; 10 bases are a match to TRBD1. TRBV23-1 is labeled an ORF, and its function is uncertain. Trimming at V came to 7 bases and at J to 7 bases, leaving 9 bases not matched to a gene. The CDR3 is made up of 15 amino acids. The CDR3 nucleotides are TGCGCCAGCACCAAAGACAGGGGGCGCGGCGGGGAGCTGTTTTTT. It codes for CASTKDRGRGGELFF.

This clone occurred once. The chain combines TRBV5-5 with TRBJ1-5, with 7 bases aligning to TRBD1. V gave up 1 base and J gave up 2 bases; unmatched junction bases: 6. This CDR3 comprises 16 residues. In germline, CDR1 is SGHKS, CDR2 YYEKEE (reference sequence). The DNA of the CDR3 is TGTGCCAGCAGCTTGTTTGGACAGGCAGGCAATCAGCCCCAGCATTTT. Translated, it gives CASSLFGQAGNQPQHF.

The chain carries TRBV6-1 and TRBJ2-7, with 10 bases lining up with TRBD1. CDR3 size: 14 residues. The germline V gene has CDR1 MNHNS and CDR2 SASEGT. Trimming cost V 6 bases and J 4 bases; bases outside gene matches: 6. CDR3 coding DNA: TGTGCCAGCAGGTCTGGACAGGGGGGTTACGAGCAGTACTTC. It specifies CASRSGQGGYEQYF.

About this clone itself: At one end the junction does not follow the germline gene, possibly because of a read error. The J gene is TRBJ1-2, the V gene TRBV28, with a tentative D call TRBD1 (5 bases). Germline V lookup: CDR1 MDHEN, CDR2 SYDVKM. This CDR3 is built from 13 residues. The CDR3 DNA is TGTGCCACGAAAAGTGACCTGGGGGGGGTCTCCGTCTTC. As protein: CATKSDLGGVSVF.

V gene TRBV5-6 combines with J gene TRBJ2-7; 9 nucleotides align to TRBD2. Trimming cost V 2 bases and J 7 bases; bases outside gene matches: 7. This CDR3 is 14 amino acids long. Germline V lookup: CDR1 SGHDT, CDR2 YYEEEE. The CDR3 bases are TGTGCCAGCAGCTTTAGCGGGAGTCGTTTAGAGCAGTACTTC. This codes for CASSFSGSRLEQYF. Based on the CDR3 plus reference TRBV5-6 and TRBJ2-7, the full variable domain is DAGVTQSPTHLIKTRGQQVTLRCSPKSGHDTVSWYQQALGQGPQFIFQYYEEEERQRGNFPDRFSGHQFPNYSSELNVNALLLGDSALYLCASSFSGSRLEQYFGPGTRLTVT.

V gene TRBV28 combines with J gene TRBJ1-2; D gene ambiguous. Germline-derived CDR1 and CDR2 are MDHEN and SYDVKM. The CDR3 covers 12 residues. V was shortened by 5 bases and J by 7 bases, with 11 bases between the two germline ends. The CDR3 sequence: CASSAHKAGYTF. The CDR3 DNA sequence: TGTGCCAGCAGTGCACACAAGGCTGGCTACACCTTC.

This rearrangement joins TRBV7-8 to TRBJ1-5, with D unresolved. Trimming left V 5 bases short and J 3 bases short, with 14 bases between. The CDR3 has 15 amino acids. In germline, CDR1 is SGHVS, CDR2 FQNEAQ. CDR3 protein: CASSRGFELNQPQHF. In nucleotides, the CDR3 is TGTGCCAGCAGCCGCGGGTTCGAACTCAATCAGCCCCAGCATTTT.

V usage is TRBV5-1 and J usage is TRBJ2-2, with 8 bases fitting TRBD2. CDR3 length equals 16 residues. CDR1 is SGHRS, CDR2 YFSETQ, per germline. The ends lost 0 bases at V and 5 bases at J; junction bases unmatched: 6. CDR3 in amino acids: CASSLEWTSITGELFF. The CDR3 DNA follows: TGCGCCAGCAGCTTGGAATGGACTAGCATAACCGGGGAGCTGTTTTTT.

This sequence joins TRBV6-5 and TRBJ1-2; D gene unclear. CDR1 MNHEY and CDR2 SVGAGI come from the germline V gene. Trimming cost V 5 bases and J 6 bases, with 16 bases left between them. CDR3 size: 14 residues. In DNA form, the CDR3 reads TGTGCCAGCAGTCCTCCGACCATTGGACATGGCTACACCTTC. Translating gives CASSPPTIGHGYTF.

The chain employs TRBV4-2 and TRBJ1-2, with 8 bases fitting TRBD1. V lost 4 bases and J lost 8; bases outside the gene matches: 9. This CDR3 has 14 residues. Germline lookup yields CDR1 LGHNA and CDR2 YNFKEQ. The CDR3: CASSPDRGSLGYTF. CDR3 DNA sequence: TGTGCCAGCAGCCCCGACAGGGGATCGCTCGGCTACACCTTC.

Details on this clone: Within the sample, other DNA sequences also encode this same CDR3. The CDR3 sequence: CASSSTGGDQPQHF. In nucleotides, the CDR3 is TGCGCCAGCAGCTCCACCGGAGGTGATCAGCCCCAGCATTTT. V gene TRBV5-1 combines with J gene TRBJ1-5; no reliable D call. This CDR3 comprises 14 residues. The V gene lost 3 bases and the J gene lost 5 bases, with 12 bases spanning the gap. The germline CDR1 and CDR2 sequences are SGHRS and YFSETQ.

The chain employs TRBV5-4 and TRBJ2-2; 15 bases are shared with TRBD2. This CDR3 region has 19 residues. V shed 4 bases and J 4 bases; nucleotides not matched to a gene: 11. The germline V gene has CDR1 SGHNT and CDR2 YYREEE (reference sequence). The CDR3: CASSIGLAGGPSVTGELFF. The DNA of the CDR3 is TGTGCCAGCAGCATCGGACTAGCGGGAGGGCCGTCGGTCACCGGGGAGCTGTTTTTT.